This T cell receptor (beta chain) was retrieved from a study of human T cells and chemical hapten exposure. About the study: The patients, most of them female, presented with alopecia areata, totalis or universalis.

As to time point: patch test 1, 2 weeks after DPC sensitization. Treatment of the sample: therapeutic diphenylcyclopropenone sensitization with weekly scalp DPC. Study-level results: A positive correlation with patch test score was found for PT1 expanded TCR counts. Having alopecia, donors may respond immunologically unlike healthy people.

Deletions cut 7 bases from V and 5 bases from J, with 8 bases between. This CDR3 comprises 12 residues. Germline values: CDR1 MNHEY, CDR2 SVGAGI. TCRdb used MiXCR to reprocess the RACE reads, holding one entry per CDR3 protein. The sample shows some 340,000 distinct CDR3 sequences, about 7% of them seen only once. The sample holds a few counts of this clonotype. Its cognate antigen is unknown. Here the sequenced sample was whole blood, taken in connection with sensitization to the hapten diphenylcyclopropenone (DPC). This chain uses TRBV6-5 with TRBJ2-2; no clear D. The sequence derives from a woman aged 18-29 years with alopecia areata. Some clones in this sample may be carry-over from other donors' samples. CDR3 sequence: CASIDGTGELFF. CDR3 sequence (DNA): TGTGCCAGCATCGACGGAACCGGGGAGCTGTTTTTT.